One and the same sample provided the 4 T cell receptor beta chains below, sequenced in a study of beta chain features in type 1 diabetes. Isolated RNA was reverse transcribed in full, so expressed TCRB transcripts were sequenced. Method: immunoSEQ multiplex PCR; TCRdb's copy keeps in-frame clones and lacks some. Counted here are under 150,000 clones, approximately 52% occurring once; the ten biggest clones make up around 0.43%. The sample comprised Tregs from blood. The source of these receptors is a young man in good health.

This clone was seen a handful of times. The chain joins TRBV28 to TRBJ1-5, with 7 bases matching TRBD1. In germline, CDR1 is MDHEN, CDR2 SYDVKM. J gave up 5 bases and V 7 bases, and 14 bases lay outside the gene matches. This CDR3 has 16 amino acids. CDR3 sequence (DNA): TGTGCCAGCATCCCACGGGGGCAGGGGGTGGATCAGCCCCAGCATTTT. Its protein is CASIPRGQGVDQPQHF.

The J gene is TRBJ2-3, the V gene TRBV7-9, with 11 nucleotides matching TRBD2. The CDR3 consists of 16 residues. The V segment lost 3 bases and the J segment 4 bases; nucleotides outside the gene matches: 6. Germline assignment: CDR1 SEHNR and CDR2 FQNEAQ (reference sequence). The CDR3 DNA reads TGTGCCAGCAGCTTCCTAGCGGGGGGTAGGGCAGATACGCAGTATTTT. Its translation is CASSFLAGGRADTQYF.

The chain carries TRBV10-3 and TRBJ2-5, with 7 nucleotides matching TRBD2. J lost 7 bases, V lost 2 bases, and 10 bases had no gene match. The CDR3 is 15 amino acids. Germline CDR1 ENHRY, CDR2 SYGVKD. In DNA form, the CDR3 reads TGTGCCATCAGTGAGGGAGGGCAGGGAGGGGCGACCCAGTACTTC. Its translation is CAISEGGQGGATQYF.

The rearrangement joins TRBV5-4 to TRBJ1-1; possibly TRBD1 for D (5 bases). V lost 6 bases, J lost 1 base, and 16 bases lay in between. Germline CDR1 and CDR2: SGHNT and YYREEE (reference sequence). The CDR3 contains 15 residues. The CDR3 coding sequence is TGTGCCAGCACCATCTGGGGGGGGAAGAACACTGAAGCTTTCTTT. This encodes CASTIWGGKNTEAFF.